What follows is one T cell receptor beta chain and its context. Its antigen is undetermined. The record originates from a study of post-analysis software for immune sequencing data. Findings of the study overall: Among 5 or 6 TRBV segments more frequent in patients than controls were TRBV5-6, TRBV5-1 and TRBV20-1.

CDR1 and CDR2 (germline): MDHEN, SYDVKM. Losses at the gene ends were 5 bases for V and 8 bases for J; bases not matched to a gene: 10. This CDR3 region has 16 residues. Presence of unique molecular identifiers characterized the TCR beta cDNA libraries. TCRdb re-derived calls from the PCR reads in MiXCR, one entry per CDR3 protein. The table shows some 240,000 distinct CDR3 sequences, with around 34% occurring only once. The rearrangement links TRBV28 to TRBJ2-1, with 12 bases lining up with TRBD2. What was sequenced was blood. This clonotype was obtained from a girl aged 5 to 17 with multiple sclerosis. In nucleotides, the CDR3 is TGTGCCAGCAGTACCCAGCTAGCGGGGGGGCCGGATGAGCAGTTCTTC. Its protein is CASSTQLAGGPDEQFF.